These 29 T cell receptor beta chains were sequenced from one sample in a study of CD8 T cells in Susac syndrome. Random-hexamer reverse transcription was applied to roughly 0.45 to 1 ug RNA. MiXCR, run by TCRdb on the immunoSEQ multiplex PCR reads, gives a single entry per CDR3 protein. The sample shows 85,000 to 120,000 distinct CDR3 sequences, roughly 94% of them seen only once. Input material: CD8+ T cells from PBMCs. The receptors here all came from a human donor with Susac syndrome.

The V gene is TRBV27, the J gene TRBJ1-2, with TRBD1 identical over 9 bases. V was clipped by 0 bases and J by 3 bases; unmatched bases: 2. The CDR3 length is 15 residues. The V gene's germline CDR1 is MNHEY and CDR2 SMNVEV (reference sequence). The CDR3 DNA is TGTGCCAGCAGTTTATCCCGGACAGGGGACTATGGCTACACCTTC. Amino acid sequence: CASSLSRTGDYGYTF.

The chain couples TRBV15 to TRBJ1-1, with D tentatively TRBD1 (5 bases). V was cut by 8 bases and J by 0 bases, with 16 bases left in between. The germline CDR1 and CDR2 sequences are LNHNV and YYDKDF (reference sequence). The CDR3 is 15 residues long. This CDR3 reads CATGVGRGMNTEAFF. The CDR3 DNA reads TGTGCCACCGGGGTGGGGCGGGGGATGAACACTGAAGCTTTCTTT.

This chain connects TRBV6-5 to TRBJ1-2, with D maybe TRBD1 (6 bases). With 5 bases removed from V and 1 base from J, the gap between germline ends came to 14 bases. Looked up from germline, CDR1 is MNHEY and CDR2 is SVGAGI. CDR3 length: 15 amino acids. The CDR3 DNA follows: TGTGCCAGCAGTCCCACGACAGGCTATAACTATGGCTACACCTTC. It translates to CASSPTTGYNYGYTF.

The chain uses TRBV28 and TRBJ2-1; D is undetermined. Germline CDR1 is MDHEN and CDR2 is SYDVKM. The CDR3 runs to 13 residues. The V gene lost 10 bases and the J gene lost 9 bases, with 19 bases spanning the gap. This chain's CDR3 is CATWADRVGEQFF. CDR3 nucleotides: TGTGCCACTTGGGCTGATAGAGTTGGTGAGCAGTTCTTC.

This clonotype was observed a single time. This rearrangement joins TRBV7-9 to TRBJ1-2; D might be TRBD1 (5 bases). V was shortened by 8 bases and J by 5 bases, with 15 bases between the two germline ends. The germline V gene has CDR1 SEHNR and CDR2 FQNEAQ (reference sequence). The CDR3 is 13 amino acids. The CDR3 nucleotides are TGTGCCAGCCATGGCGGGGCGGTATATGGCTACACCTTC. Encoded protein: CASHGGAVYGYTF.

V usage is TRBV5-6 and J usage is TRBJ2-7, with 8 bases that match TRBD1. V was pared by 4 bases and J by 6 bases, with 6 bases of the junction left unmatched. This CDR3 contains 13 residues. In germline, CDR1 is SGHDT, CDR2 YYEEEE. The CDR3 loop reads CASSGQGLIEQYF. DNA of the CDR3: TGTGCCAGCAGCGGACAGGGACTTATCGAGCAGTACTTC.

This chain uses TRBV12-3 or TRBV12-4 with TRBJ2-7, with TRBD2 as a possible D gene (7 bases). With 4 bases removed from V and 0 bases from J, the gap between germline ends came to 13 bases. The CDR3 has 15 amino acids. The CDR3 loop reads CASSYRRGPSYEQYF. The CDR3 coding sequence is TGTGCCAGCAGTTACCGGCGGGGGCCCTCCTACGAGCAGTACTTC.

CDR3 amino acids: CATNPGQGSSYEQYF. In DNA, the CDR3 is TGTGCCACCAACCCGGGACAGGGGAGCTCCTACGAGCAGTACTTC. The genes are TRBV15 and TRBJ2-7, with 10 positions matching TRBD1. In germline, CDR1 is LNHNV, CDR2 YYDKDF (reference sequence). V gave up 7 bases and J gave up 0 bases; unmatched junction bases: 6. The CDR3 is 15 residues long.

This clonotype was observed once. This sequence joins TRBV15 and TRBJ2-7; TRBD1 is a possible D gene (5 bases). CDR1 is LNHNV and CDR2 is YYDKDF in the germline V gene (reference sequence). The length of the CDR3 is 14 residues. The germline V and J ends were trimmed by 0 bases and 4 bases, with 10 bases remaining between them. CDR3 protein: CATSRDRKGYEQYF. CDR3 bases: TGTGCCACCAGCAGAGATCGGAAGGGGTACGAGCAGTACTTC.

The table lists this clonotype with a few counts. The chain joins TRBV27 to TRBJ2-7; TRBD2 agrees at 13 bases. The CDR3 consists of 16 residues. Germline trimming cut 5 bases from V and 0 bases from J; bases unmatched to any gene: 4. Germline V gene data show CDR1 as MNHEY and CDR2 as SMNVEV (reference sequence). CDR3 nucleotide sequence: TGTGCCAGCAGTCCCGGACTAGCGGGGGCCTCCTACGAGCAGTACTTC. The encoded protein is CASSPGLAGASYEQYF.

The rearrangement links TRBV6-2 or TRBV6-3 to TRBJ2-7; D perhaps matches TRBD2 (7 bases). The V and J ends lost 0 bases and 3 bases respectively, with 15 bases between them. CDR3 size: 16 residues. CDR1 is MNHEY and CDR2 is SVGEGT in the germline V gene. CDR3: CASSYSAGAPVYEQYF. As DNA, the CDR3 is TGTGCCAGCAGTTACTCGGCGGGGGCCCCGGTCTACGAGCAGTACTTC.

The chain joins TRBV7-9 to TRBJ1-2; 8 bases agree with TRBD1. Germline V CDR1 and CDR2: SEHNR, FQNEAQ (reference sequence). V shed 4 bases, J shed 5 bases, and the junction held 9 bases outside the gene matches. The CDR3 is made up of 15 amino acids. The CDR3 loop is CASSSGGQGGYGYTF. DNA for the CDR3: TGTGCCAGCAGCTCCGGCGGACAGGGAGGATATGGCTACACCTTC.

The V call is TRBV7-6, the J call TRBJ2-7; D is unclear. Germline loops: CDR1 SGHVS, CDR2 FNYEAQ. With 1 base removed from V and 5 bases from J, the gap between germline ends came to 12 bases. The CDR3 is made up of 14 amino acids. The CDR3 region has the DNA TGTGCCAGCAGCTTAGTGGCATCAGGACACGAGCAGTACTTC. Translation: CASSLVASGHEQYF. Combining the CDR3 with reference TRBV7-6 and TRBJ2-7 gives the whole variable domain GAGVSQSPRYKVTKRGQDVALRCDPISGHVSLYWYRQALGQGPEFLTYFNYEAQQDKSGLPNDRFSAERPEGSISTLTIQRTEQRDSAMYRCASSLVASGHEQYFGPGTRLTVT.

The J gene is TRBJ2-5, the V gene TRBV9, with TRBD2 matching over 8 bases. V lost 1 base and J lost 1; bases outside the gene matches: 9. The length of the CDR3 is 17 residues. Germline-derived CDR1 and CDR2 are SGDLS and YYNGEE. In DNA, the CDR3 is TGTGCCAGCAGCGTACCTACTAGCGGTCTTAGCCAAGAGACCCAGTACTTC. Its protein product is CASSVPTSGLSQETQYF. The full variable domain, in which reference TRBV9 and TRBJ2-5 provide the parts outside the CDR3, is DSGVTQTPKHLITATGQRVTLRCSPRSGDLSVYWYQQSLDQGLQFLIQYYNGEERAKGNILERFSAQQFPDLHSELNLSSLELGDSALYFCASSVPTSGLSQETQYFGPGTRLLVL.

The J gene is TRBJ2-5, the V gene TRBV6-5, with 8 bases aligning to TRBD2. The germline V gene encodes CDR1 MNHEY and CDR2 SVGAGI. The CDR3 contains 15 residues. With 0 bases clipped from V and 1 base from J, the junction kept 1 base outside the gene matches. Here the CDR3 reads CASSYSGGAQETQYF. In DNA form, the CDR3 reads TGTGCCAGCAGTTACTCCGGGGGGGCCCAAGAGACCCAGTACTTC.

The chain couples TRBV19 to TRBJ1-5, with D perhaps matching TRBD1 (5 bases). CDR3 size: 13 residues. The V end was cut by 10 bases, the J end by 6 bases, with 16 bases between. Germline CDR1 reads LNHDA; CDR2 reads SQIVND (reference sequence). The CDR3 spells CATHPLGGQPQHF. CDR3 DNA sequence: TGTGCCACCCATCCCCTCGGGGGTCAGCCCCAGCATTTT.

The V and J genes are TRBV7-9 and TRBJ1-1; maybe TRBD1 (5 bases). V was cut by 8 bases and J by 4 bases, with 23 bases left in between. Germline CDR1 is SEHNR and CDR2 is FQNEAQ (reference sequence). The CDR3 sequence is 16 residues long. CDR3 region: CASPREGAPGLTEAFF. Here the CDR3 DNA reads TGTGCCAGCCCTAGGGAGGGCGCCCCAGGGCTCACTGAAGCTTTCTTT.

The chain employs TRBV9 and TRBJ1-1; maybe TRBD1 (5 bases). The CDR3 is made up of 14 amino acids. From germline, CDR1 is SGDLS and CDR2 YYNGEE. V shed 3 bases and J shed 1 base, with 10 bases lying between them. The CDR3 region is CASSAGHRNTEAFF. Here the CDR3 DNA reads TGTGCCAGCAGCGCAGGACATCGGAACACTGAAGCTTTCTTT.

This clonotype was seen a handful of times. The genes are TRBV14 and TRBJ2-1; D is undetermined. The germline CDR1 and CDR2 sequences are SGHDN and FVKESK. The germline V and J ends were trimmed by 1 base and 3 bases, with 7 bases remaining between them. CDR3 length: 14 amino acids. The CDR3 loop is CASSQGWDYNEQFF. DNA of the CDR3: TGTGCCAGCAGCCAAGGCTGGGACTACAATGAGCAGTTCTTC.

This chain links TRBV14 with TRBJ1-1, with 9 bases lining up with TRBD1. CDR1 is SGHDN and CDR2 is FVKESK in the germline V gene. Losses at the gene ends were 4 bases for V and 0 bases for J; bases not matched to a gene: 3. CDR3 length equals 15 residues. The DNA for the CDR3 is TGTGCCAGCAGCCTACAGGGGGCTTTGAACACTGAAGCTTTCTTT. It specifies CASSLQGALNTEAFF.

The chain employs TRBV5-4 and TRBJ2-1; D not resolved. Trimming left V 0 bases short and J 9 bases short, with 10 bases between. Germline CDR1 SGHNT, CDR2 YYREEE (reference sequence). The CDR3 totals 13 residues. The CDR3 region is CASSLDINVEQFF. The CDR3 DNA is TGTGCCAGCAGCTTGGACATAAACGTTGAGCAGTTCTTC. The full variable domain, with the rest looked up from reference TRBV5-4 and TRBJ2-1, is ETGVTQSPTHLIKTRGQQVTLRCSSQSGHNTVSWYQQALGQGPQFIFQYYREEENGRGNFPPRFSGLQFPNYSSELNVNALELDDSALYLCASSLDINVEQFFGPGTRLTVL.

The chain recombines TRBV27 with TRBJ2-3; D is uncertain. Trimming pared 2 bases from V and 4 bases from J, leaving 7 bases between. The CDR3 is 13 amino acids. Germline loops: CDR1 MNHEY, CDR2 SMNVEV (reference sequence). CDR3 in DNA: TGTGCCAGCAGTTTAGGACGCCCAGATACGCAGTATTTT. Its translation is CASSLGRPDTQYF.

This chain links TRBV18 with TRBJ2-7; 7 nucleotides agree with TRBD1. V trimming: 2 bases; J trimming: 0 bases; junction bases outside the gene matches: 4. Germline loops: CDR1 KGHSH, CDR2 LQKENI. The CDR3 loop spans 15 amino acids. This CDR3 is CASSPVPGGSYEQYF. The CDR3 DNA reads as TGTGCCAGCTCACCAGTTCCAGGGGGCTCCTACGAGCAGTACTTC.

The chain joins TRBV4-1 to TRBJ1-1; 8 positions agree with TRBD1. The CDR3 runs to 14 residues. V lost 5 bases to trimming and J lost 7 bases; unmatched junction nucleotides: 9. Germline CDR1 and CDR2: MGHRA and YSYEKL. This CDR3 is CASSITGTGLEAFF. CDR3 bases: TGCGCCAGCAGCATTACGGGGACAGGCCTTGAAGCTTTCTTT.

This chain uses TRBV9 with TRBJ2-7; no clear D gene. This CDR3 contains 14 residues. Trimming cost V 0 bases and J 2 bases, with 9 bases left between them. Germline V CDR1 and CDR2: SGDLS, YYNGEE. The CDR3 region is CASSVGLTTYEQYF. The DNA for the CDR3 is TGTGCCAGCAGCGTAGGGCTTACTACCTACGAGCAGTACTTC.

The chain couples TRBV15 to TRBJ2-7, with D hard to call. This CDR3 spans 15 amino acids. Trimming took 0 bases from V and 7 from J, leaving 16 bases between them. CDR1 and CDR2 from the germline V gene are LNHNV and YYDKDF (reference sequence). CDR3 coding DNA: TGTGCCACCAGCAGAGATGAGATAGCAGCTTGGGAGCAGTACTTC. Its translation is CATSRDEIAAWEQYF.

The chain has TRBV29-1 and TRBJ1-3; no clear D gene. V was cut by 4 bases and J by 7 bases, with 14 bases left in between. This CDR3 has 13 amino acids. Germline CDR1 reads SQVTM; CDR2 reads ANQGSEA. This CDR3 reads CSVASVNTNTIYF. The DNA of the CDR3 is TGCAGCGTTGCTTCCGTTAATACGAACACCATATATTTT.

This clonotype appeared a single time. The chain carries TRBV20-1 and TRBJ2-7; 7 bases are a match to TRBD2. The CDR3 totals 14 residues. V dropped 6 bases and J dropped 5; count of bases not matched to a gene: 13. Germline lookup yields CDR1 DFQATT and CDR2 SNEGSKA (reference sequence). CDR3 in DNA: TGCAGTGCAGCGGGGTCGGTCCTTGGGAACGAGCAGTACTTC. Translated: CSAAGSVLGNEQYF.

The chain employs TRBV7-9 and TRBJ2-3; D gene unclear. V lost 2 bases and J lost 5, with 5 bases in between. The CDR3 spans 12 residues. Germline CDR1 and CDR2: SEHNR and FQNEAQ (reference sequence). The CDR3 sequence is CASSLILDTQYF. CDR3 nucleotide sequence: TGTGCCAGCAGCTTAATTTTAGATACGCAGTATTTT.